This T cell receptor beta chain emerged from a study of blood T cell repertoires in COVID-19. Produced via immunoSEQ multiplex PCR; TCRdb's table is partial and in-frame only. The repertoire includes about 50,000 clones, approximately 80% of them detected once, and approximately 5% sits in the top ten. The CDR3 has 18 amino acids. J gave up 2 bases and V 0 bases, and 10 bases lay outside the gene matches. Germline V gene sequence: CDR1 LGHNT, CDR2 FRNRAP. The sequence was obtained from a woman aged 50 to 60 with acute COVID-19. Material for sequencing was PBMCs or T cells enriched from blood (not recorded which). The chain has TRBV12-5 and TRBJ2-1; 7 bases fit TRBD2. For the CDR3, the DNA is TGTGCTAGTGGTTTGGTAAGGGGCAGGGAGGGGACCTACAATGAGCAGTTCTTC. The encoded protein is CASGLVRGREGTYNEQFF.